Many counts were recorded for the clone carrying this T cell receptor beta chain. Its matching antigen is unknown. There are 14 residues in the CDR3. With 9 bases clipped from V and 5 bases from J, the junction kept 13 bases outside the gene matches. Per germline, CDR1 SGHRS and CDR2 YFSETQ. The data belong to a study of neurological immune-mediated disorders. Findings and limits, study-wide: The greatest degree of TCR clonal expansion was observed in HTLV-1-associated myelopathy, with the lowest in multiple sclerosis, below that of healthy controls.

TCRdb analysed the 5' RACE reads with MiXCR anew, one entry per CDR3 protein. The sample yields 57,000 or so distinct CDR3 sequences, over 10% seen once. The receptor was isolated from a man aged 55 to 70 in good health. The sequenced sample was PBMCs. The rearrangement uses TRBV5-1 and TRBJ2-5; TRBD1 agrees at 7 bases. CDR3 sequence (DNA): TGCGCCACTCGCCAAGGGGGCGGTGAGGAGACCCAGTACTTC. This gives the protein CATRQGGGEETQYF.